This TCR beta chain was observed in a study of CD4 T cell repertoires in COVID-19 (dated by TCRdb to the early 2020s). Some background on the complete study: For cross-reactivity analysis, CFSE-low cells were expanded with IL-2 for roughly ten days, then relabeled and restimulated with spike proteins from other coronaviruses. Naturally processed CD4+ T cell responses to SARS-CoV-2 spike and nucleoprotein were characterized in COVID-19-recovered individuals, and clonal composition was assessed by TCR Vbeta sequencing. Subset-level TCR Vbeta repertoire analysis of SARS-CoV-2-reactive T cells was performed in a few recovered individuals.

CDR1 and CDR2, looked up from the germline V gene, are SGHAT and FQNNGV. Relative to germline, V is 0 bases shorter and J is 3 bases shorter, with 9 bases between their ends. The CDR3 holds 15 amino acids from the cysteine to the phenylalanine. This entry keeps only the CDR3 DNA: 45 bases, framed from base 1. Note on this clone: No antigen is known for it. The record has no base qualities; no much larger clone is one base away.

The study at large found these results: Several of the most expanded SARS-CoV-2-reactive clonotypes were found to be shared between two or all three memory subsets, suggesting intraclonal diversification. Between roughly 7 and 25% of SARS-CoV-2 clonotypes were also detected in secondary cultures stimulated with SARS-CoV and/or HKU1 spike, a finding consistent with cross-reactivity.

Uncultured memory T cell samples were sequenced directly after ex vivo isolation. From peripheral blood mononuclear cells, the researchers isolated CD4+ total memory, central memory, effector memory and circulating T follicular helper cells. Libraries were made using the immunoSEQ multiplex PCR assay. The paper's processing steps were these. Repertoire overlap between subsets was quantified using the Chao-Jaccard similarity index and counts of shared clonotypes. Sourced from immuneACCESS, this table was stored by TCRdb with only in-frame sequences that have V and J called. A share of the clones is absent; for the studies checked, an unresolved V gene accounts for under half, and the remainder has no known explanation. Clone size and V and J calls were adopted from that table, with D and trimming inferred from the DNA. The sample includes thousands of clones, with about 85% observed a single time. In total, the top ten clones hold about 2% of the sample.

The sequence was collected from a human donor who had COVID-19. This sample comprised effector memory CD4+ T cells from blood, obtained before the COVID-19 pandemic. The cell subset or site label for this specimen denotes: CD4+ T effector memory cells. The sequence is built from TRBV11-2 and TRBJ2-1, with a weak D call of TRBD2 (5 bases match). The DNA sequence reads TGTGCCAGCAGCTTAGATCGTGGAGGCTACAATGAGCAGTTCTTC. Protein translation: CASSLDRGGYNEQFF.